This T cell receptor beta chain was obtained from a study of cytomegalovirus exposure and HLA in healthy donors. Study as a whole: In terms of ancestry, the Caucasian-associated cluster contained 75% to 90% of the 350 to 450 genotyped donors.

V was clipped by 11 bases and J by 8 bases; unmatched bases: 12. The CDR3 is made up of 13 amino acids. Germline CDR1 and CDR2: SEHNR and FQNEAQ (reference sequence). The primer mix had 60 Vbeta and 13 Jbeta primers. In the original processing: Later, roughly 80 million unique TCR beta chains were counted in an analysis, and approximately 10 million of them were shared. Assay: immunoSEQ multiplex PCR; the TCRdb copy retains only in-frame clones and omits some. V and J calls plus clone size are reproduced from that table; the DNA served to infer D and trimming. The sample holds 120,000 or so clones, more than 15% seen once.

The clonotype originates from a female donor in good health and CMV-seropositive. Sequencing input: PBMCs. This chain connects TRBV7-9 to TRBJ1-2; 9 bases line up with TRBD1. The CDR3 region is CAGGTGPAMGYTF. As DNA, the CDR3 is TGTGCCGGAGGGACAGGGCCTGCGATGGGCTACACCTTC.